What follows are 5 T cell receptor beta chains derived from one specimen sequenced in a study of shared T cell receptors in the human thymus. Produced via immunoSEQ multiplex PCR; TCRdb's table is partial and in-frame only. The sample carries some 640,000 clones, around 87% recorded once. This sample was also put to use in a study of human thymus T cells.

The sample taken for sequencing was thymocytes. All receptors come from a boy under three years old with a congenital heart defect.

The chain recombines TRBV7-3 with TRBJ2-2, with D perhaps TRBD2 (5 bases). Between the trimmed V and J ends, which lost 3 bases and 5 bases, there was a span of 10 bases. CDR3 length: 14 amino acids. Germline CDR1 is SGHTA and CDR2 is FQGTGA. As DNA, the CDR3 is TGTGCCAGCAGCTTCCATGAGGGAACCGGGGAGCTGTTTTTT. Protein sequence: CASSFHEGTGELFF.

The chain uses TRBV27 and TRBJ2-1; D gene ambiguous. Trimming removed 6 bases from V and 5 bases from J, with 5 bases in between. Germline V gene lookup returns CDR1 MNHEY and CDR2 SMNVEV (reference sequence). The CDR3 runs 11 residues. Here the CDR3 reads CASSNHNEQFF. The CDR3 DNA sequence: TGTGCCAGCAGCAATCACAATGAGCAGTTCTTC.

V is TRBV10-1 and J is TRBJ2-5, with 9 bases lining up with TRBD1. With the DNA end fitting TRBJ2-7 better, the J assignment may be wrong. This CDR3 spans 15 amino acids. In germline, CDR1 is WNHNN, CDR2 SYGVQD (reference sequence). CDR3 nucleotide sequence: TGCGCCAGCAGCTTGCCGGGACAGGGAATCCACGAGCAGTACTTC. As protein: CASSLPGQGIHEQYF.

V usage is TRBV29-1 and J usage is TRBJ2-7, with D possibly TRBD1 on 6 matching bases. CDR1 and CDR2 (germline): SQVTM, ANQGSEA. The CDR3 contains 14 residues. V was pared by 7 bases and J by 3 bases, with 19 bases between. CDR3 residues: CSAPPTGKGYEQYF. The CDR3 DNA sequence: TGCAGCGCCCCCCCGACAGGAAAAGGCTACGAGCAGTACTTC.

The V call is TRBV6-1, the J call TRBJ1-1; tentative D call: TRBD1 (5 bases). The CDR3 has 17 amino acids. Germline V CDR1 and CDR2: MNHNS, SASEGT. The V gene lost 4 bases and the J gene lost 1 base, with 19 bases spanning the gap. The CDR3 DNA is TGTGCCAGCAGTGGGGTCGGGGGGGTGACAGAGAACACTGAAGCTTTCTTT. Translated: CASSGVGGVTENTEAFF.